The 18 T cell receptor beta chains listed next were all sequenced from one sample in a study of blood T cell repertoires in COVID-19. Assay: immunoSEQ multiplex PCR; the TCRdb copy retains only in-frame clones and omits some. The sample holds fewer than 200,000 clones, 88% seen once. The material sequenced was peripheral blood. The origin of the receptors is a man between 60 and 75 years old with acute or convalescent COVID-19.

The J gene is TRBJ1-5, the V gene TRBV7-9; 10 bases fit TRBD1. The germline gives CDR1 SEHNR, CDR2 FQNEAQ (reference sequence). J was trimmed by 7 bases and V by 5 bases; bases with no gene match: 14. The CDR3 is made up of 17 amino acids. For the CDR3, the DNA is TGTGCCAGCAGCCCGACCCTTGACAGGGGGCTACGGCAGCCCCAGCATTTT. It encodes CASSPTLDRGLRQPQHF.

J is TRBJ2-1 and V is TRBV5-1; the match to TRBD2 covers 10 bases. The V segment lost 0 bases and the J segment 8 bases; nucleotides outside the gene matches: 8. The CDR3 length is 16 residues. Germline-derived CDR1 and CDR2 are SGHRS and YFSETQ. The CDR3 here is CASSLGASGGGDEQFF. The CDR3 bases are TGCGCCAGCAGCTTGGGGGCCAGCGGGGGGGGCGATGAGCAGTTCTTC.

This sequence joins TRBV3-1 (or the pseudogene TRBV3-2) and TRBJ2-7; 7 bases agree with TRBD1. CDR1 LGHDT and CDR2 YNNKEL come from the germline V gene (reference sequence). With V trimmed by 3 bases and J by 1 base, 6 bases remained unmatched. The CDR3 runs to 15 residues. The CDR3 DNA follows: TGTGCCAGCAGCCAGGCCGCACAGGGGTCCTACGAGCAGTACTTC. Translated, it gives CASSQAAQGSYEQYF.

This clone was seen repeatedly, ten times or more. The chain couples TRBV4-1 to TRBJ2-3; D is ambiguous. The germline V gene encodes CDR1 MGHRA and CDR2 YSYEKL. The CDR3 is made up of 14 amino acids. V gave up 1 base and J gave up 6 bases, with 11 bases separating them. CDR3 in amino acids: CASSQGPTSDTQYF. In nucleotides, the CDR3 is TGCGCCAGCAGCCAAGGTCCAACTTCGGATACGCAGTATTTT.

The chain uses TRBV10-3 and TRBJ1-1; D is uncertain. CDR3 length equals 13 residues. The germline V gene has CDR1 ENHRY and CDR2 SYGVKD. Trimming stripped 11 bases from V and 6 bases from J, with 19 bases between. DNA of the CDR3: TGTGCCCTACGTAATGACGGGATGGCTGAAGCTTTCTTT. Its protein is CALRNDGMAEAFF.

J is TRBJ1-2 and V is TRBV6-5; 7 positions match TRBD1. The CDR3 consists of 14 residues. Germline V CDR1 and CDR2: MNHEY, SVGAGI. Trimming took 6 bases from V and 5 from J; bases not matched to a gene: 9. In DNA, the CDR3 is TGTGCCAGCAGCGTGGACAGGTCATCATATGGCTACACCTTC. Its protein is CASSVDRSSYGYTF.

This clone is a singleton in its sample. This chain links TRBV7-8 with TRBJ2-7; 7 positions agree with TRBD1. Losses at the gene ends were 5 bases for V and 0 bases for J; bases not matched to a gene: 7. The germline V gene has CDR1 SGHVS and CDR2 FQNEAQ. CDR3 length: 15 residues. CDR3 protein: CASSRGGGSSYEQYF. The CDR3 DNA follows: TGTGCCAGCAGCCGAGGGGGCGGAAGCTCCTACGAGCAGTACTTC. Complete variable domain (other parts from reference TRBV7-8 and TRBJ2-7): GAGVSQSPRYKVAKRGQDVALRCDPISGHVSLFWYQQALGQGPEFLTYFQNEAQLDKSGLPSDRFFAERPEGSVSTLKIQRTQQEDSAVYLCASSRGGGSSYEQYFGPGTRLTVT.

The V and J genes are TRBV10-1 and TRBJ2-5; D is perhaps TRBD1 (5 bases). Germline CDR1 reads WNHNN; CDR2 reads SYGVQD (reference sequence). Trimming removed 3 bases at V and 5 bases at J, with 16 bases between. The CDR3 loop spans 15 amino acids. The CDR3 DNA reads TGCGCCAGCAGTGATGTTAAGGGGCCGCAGGAGACCCAGTACTTC. Its translation: CASSDVKGPQETQYF.

This chain uses TRBV2 with TRBJ1-1; D call uncertain. CDR1 and CDR2 from the germline V gene are SNHLY and FYNNEI. The V and J ends lost 7 bases and 4 bases respectively, with 13 bases between them. The CDR3 has 13 amino acids. CDR3 nucleotides: TGTGCCAGCAATGCGAGGGTCCTCACTGAAGCTTTCTTT. It encodes CASNARVLTEAFF.

This chain uses TRBV7-9 with TRBJ1-4; TRBD1 agrees at 11 bases. V dropped 5 bases and J dropped 0; count of bases not matched to a gene: 5. CDR1 is SEHNR and CDR2 is FQNEAQ in the germline V gene (reference sequence). CDR3 length: 17 amino acids. The CDR3: CASSPGQGVATNEKLFF. The CDR3, as DNA: TGTGCCAGCAGCCCGGGACAGGGGGTCGCAACTAATGAAAAACTGTTTTTT.

This chain uses TRBV6-1 with TRBJ1-2; D is unclear. Between the trimmed V and J ends, which lost 0 bases and 6 bases, there was a span of 5 bases. This CDR3 is built from 12 residues. CDR1 is MNHNS, CDR2 SASEGT, per germline. The CDR3 loop reads CASSEARDGYTF. The CDR3 DNA reads TGTGCCAGCAGTGAAGCGAGGGATGGCTACACCTTC.

The chain is built from TRBV7-9 and TRBJ1-2, with D possibly matching TRBD1 (6 bases). The germline V and J ends were trimmed by 3 bases and 7 bases, with 12 bases remaining between them. The CDR3 consists of 13 residues. Germline assignment: CDR1 SEHNR and CDR2 FQNEAQ (reference sequence). CDR3 loop: CASSLKQGAGYTF. CDR3 nucleotide sequence: TGTGCCAGCAGCTTGAAACAGGGCGCTGGCTACACCTTC.

The chain couples TRBV19 to TRBJ1-2; D not resolved. Germline lookup yields CDR1 LNHDA and CDR2 SQIVND (reference sequence). Trimming removed 0 bases at V and 4 bases at J, with 6 bases between. The CDR3 loop spans 13 amino acids. Written as DNA, the CDR3 is TGTGCCAGTAGTATAGACAGGTCCTATGGCTACACCTTC. Translating gives CASSIDRSYGYTF.

The chain links TRBV5-1 to TRBJ2-3; D might be TRBD2 (6 bases). The V gene lost 0 bases and the J gene lost 3 bases, with 14 bases spanning the gap. CDR3 length: 16 amino acids. Per germline, CDR1 SGHRS and CDR2 YFSETQ. The CDR3 here is CASSLGEAPGTDTQYF. As DNA, the CDR3 is TGCGCCAGCAGCTTGGGGGAGGCCCCAGGGACAGATACGCAGTATTTT.

This chain uses TRBV5-1 with TRBJ2-1; 9 nucleotides agree with TRBD2. The CDR3 contains 14 residues. J lost 7 bases, V lost 6 bases, and 8 bases had no gene match. Germline V lookup: CDR1 SGHRS, CDR2 YFSETQ. This CDR3 is CASNRASGENEQFF. The CDR3 DNA sequence: TGCGCCAGCAATAGGGCTAGCGGGGAAAATGAGCAGTTCTTC.

The chain is built from TRBV30 and TRBJ1-1; TRBD1 is a possible D gene (5 bases). The CDR3 totals 14 residues. Germline values: CDR1 GTSNPN, CDR2 SVGIG (reference sequence). V was trimmed by 0 bases and J by 1 base, leaving 9 bases between them. The CDR3 reads CAWSVNRRNTEAFF. In nucleotides, the CDR3 is TGTGCCTGGAGTGTAAACAGGCGGAACACTGAAGCTTTCTTT.

The CDR3 DNA follows: TGTGCCAGCAGCCGGACAGGGACGAACTACGAGCAGTACGTC. As protein: CASSRTGTNYEQYV. The chain has TRBV6-5 and TRBJ2-7; TRBD1 matches at 8 bases. Looked up from germline, CDR1 is MNHEY and CDR2 is SVGAGI. CDR3 length equals 14 residues. Trimming at V came to 6 bases and at J to 3 bases, leaving 7 bases not matched to a gene.

The chain uses TRBV10-1 and TRBJ1-1; 10 nucleotides agree with TRBD1. The CDR3 contains 14 residues. Germline V gene data show CDR1 as WNHNN and CDR2 as SYGVQD (reference sequence). After removal of 0 bases from V and 8 bases from J, the junction contained 3 bases not matched to a gene. CDR3 sequence reads: CASSESGQGFEAFF. The CDR3 DNA sequence: TGCGCCAGCAGTGAGTCGGGACAGGGGTTCGAAGCTTTCTTT.